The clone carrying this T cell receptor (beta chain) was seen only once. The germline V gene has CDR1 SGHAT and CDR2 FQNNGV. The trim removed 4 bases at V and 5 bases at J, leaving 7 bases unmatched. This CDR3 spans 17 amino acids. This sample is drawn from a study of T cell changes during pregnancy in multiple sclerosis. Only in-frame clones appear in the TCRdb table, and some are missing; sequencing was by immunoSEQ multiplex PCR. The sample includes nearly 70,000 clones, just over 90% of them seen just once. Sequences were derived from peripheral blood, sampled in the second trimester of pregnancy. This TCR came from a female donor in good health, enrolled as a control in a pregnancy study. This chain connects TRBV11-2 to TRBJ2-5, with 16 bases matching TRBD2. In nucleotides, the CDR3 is TGTGCCAGCAGCTCGGGACTAGCGGGAGGGTGGGGGGAGACCCAGTACTTC. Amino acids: CASSSGLAGGWGETQYF.